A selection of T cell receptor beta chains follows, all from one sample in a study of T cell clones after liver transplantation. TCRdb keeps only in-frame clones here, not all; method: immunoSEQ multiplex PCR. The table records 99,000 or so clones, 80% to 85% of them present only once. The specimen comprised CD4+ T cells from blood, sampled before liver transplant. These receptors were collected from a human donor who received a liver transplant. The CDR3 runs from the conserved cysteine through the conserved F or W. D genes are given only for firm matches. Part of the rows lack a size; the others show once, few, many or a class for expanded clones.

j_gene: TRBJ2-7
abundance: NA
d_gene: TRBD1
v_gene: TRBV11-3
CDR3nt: TGTGCCAGCAGCCCCGGGGACAGCTACGAGCAGTACTTC
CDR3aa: CASSPGDSYEQYF

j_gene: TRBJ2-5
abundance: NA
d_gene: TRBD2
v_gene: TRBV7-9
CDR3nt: TGTGCCAGCAGCTTCGCGGGGGGGCTGGAGACCCAGTACTTC
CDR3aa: CASSFAGGLETQYF

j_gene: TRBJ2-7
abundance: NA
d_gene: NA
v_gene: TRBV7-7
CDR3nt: TGTGCCAGCAGCTTCGACAAGCTGGGGGAGCAGTACTTC
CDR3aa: CASSFDKLGEQYF

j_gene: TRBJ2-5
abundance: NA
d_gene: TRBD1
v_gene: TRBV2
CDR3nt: TGTGCCAGCAGGGGGACAGGGGAAGAGACCCAGTACTTC
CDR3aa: CASRGTGEETQYF

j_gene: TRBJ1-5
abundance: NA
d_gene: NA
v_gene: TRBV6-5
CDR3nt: TGTGCCAGTTGTGGGCCCCAGCATTTT
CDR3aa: CASCGPQHF

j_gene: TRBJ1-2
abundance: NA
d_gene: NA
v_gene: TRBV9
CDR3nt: TGTGCCAGCAGCCCCCGGGACCTGGCTGGCTTCTATGGCTACACCTTC
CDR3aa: CASSPRDLAGFYGYTF

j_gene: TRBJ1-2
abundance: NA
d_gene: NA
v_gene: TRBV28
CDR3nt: TGTGCCAGCAGAACCGGGCCTGGAGCTAACTATGGCTACACCTTC
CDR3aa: CASRTGPGANYGYTF

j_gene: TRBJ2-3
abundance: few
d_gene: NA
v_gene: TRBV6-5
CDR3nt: TGTGCCAGCAGTTACAGGGGGACTAGCACAGATACGCAGTATTTT
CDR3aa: CASSYRGTSTDTQYF

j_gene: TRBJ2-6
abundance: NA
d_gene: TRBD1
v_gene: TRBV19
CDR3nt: TGTGCCAGTAGTTCGGGACAGGGTAAAGCTGGGGCCAACGTCCTGACTTTC
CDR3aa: CASSSGQGKAGANVLTF

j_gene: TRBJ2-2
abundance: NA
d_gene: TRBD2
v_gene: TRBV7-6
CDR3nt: TGTGCCAGCAGCTCGGGCGAGAGTAGCGGGATAGGTAACACCGGGGAGCTGTTTTTT
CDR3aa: CASSSGESSGIGNTGELFF

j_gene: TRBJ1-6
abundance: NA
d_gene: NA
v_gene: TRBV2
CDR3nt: TGTGCCAGCAAAGACAGATCTAATTCACCCCTCCACTTT
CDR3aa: CASKDRSNSPLHF

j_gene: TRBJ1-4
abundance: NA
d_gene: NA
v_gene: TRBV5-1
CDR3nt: TGCGCCAGCAGCTTAAACGGTCAACTGGGAGAAAAACTGTTTTTT
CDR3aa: CASSLNGQLGEKLFF

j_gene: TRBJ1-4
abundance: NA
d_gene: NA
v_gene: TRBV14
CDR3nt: TGTGCCAGCAGCCGGGGTGGTAGCCAAGCGTGGGGGAATGAAAAACTGTTTTTT
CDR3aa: CASSRGGSQAWGNEKLFF